This T cell receptor beta chain was identified in a study of T cell changes during pregnancy in multiple sclerosis. After removal of 3 bases from V and 4 bases from J, the junction contained 5 bases not matched to a gene. CDR1 LGHNA and CDR2 YNFKEQ come from the germline V gene. The CDR3 sequence is 16 residues long. Data came from immunoSEQ multiplex PCR; TCRdb stores just in-frame clones and leaves some out. This table has approximately 100,000 clones, about 91% appearing once. This clone came up once. This same CDR3 is encoded by further DNA sequences in the sample. The input for sequencing was peripheral blood, taken after pregnancy. The receptor was isolated from a female donor in good health, enrolled as a control in a pregnancy study. The rearrangement links TRBV4-2 to TRBJ2-7, with 14 bases lining up with TRBD2. This CDR3 reads CASSHSGTSGSYEQYF. CDR3 bases: TGTGCCAGCAGCCATTCCGGGACTAGCGGGAGTTACGAGCAGTACTTC.